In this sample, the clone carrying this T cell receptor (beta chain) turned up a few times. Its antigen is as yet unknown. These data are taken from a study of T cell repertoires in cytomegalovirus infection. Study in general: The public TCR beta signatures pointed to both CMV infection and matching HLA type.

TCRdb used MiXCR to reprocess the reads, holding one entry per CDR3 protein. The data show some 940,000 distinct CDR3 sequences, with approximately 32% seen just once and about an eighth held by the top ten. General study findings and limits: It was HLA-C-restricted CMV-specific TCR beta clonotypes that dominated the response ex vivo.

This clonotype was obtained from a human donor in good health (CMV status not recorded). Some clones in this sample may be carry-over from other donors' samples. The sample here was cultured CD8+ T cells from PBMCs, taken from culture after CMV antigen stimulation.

CDR3 in DNA: TGTGCCAGCAGTTTATTGGCAGGGAACAGAAACACTGAAGCTTTCTTT. This translates into CASSLLAGNRNTEAFF. The chain combines TRBV27 with TRBJ1-1, with a weak D call TRBD1 (5 bases). The CDR3 has 16 residues. V lost 1 base and J lost 2, with 14 bases in between. CDR1 is MNHEY, CDR2 SMNVEV, per germline (reference sequence).